These T cell receptor beta chains were read from a single sample in a study of T cells in tuberculosis. The protocol was immunoSEQ multiplex PCR, while the TCRdb copy is restricted to in-frame clones and leaves out a portion. The data show some 34,000 clones, 95% to 97% seen once. Sequencing was done on a sample of PBMCs. These receptors originate from a donor aged 10-30 years with latent tuberculosis or without tuberculosis infection. The CDR3 runs from the conserved cysteine through the conserved F or W. The D gene is left open where the match is weak.

D gene	J gene	V gene	CDR3 protein	CDR3 DNA
.	TRBJ1-5	TRBV10-2	CASRSPGASQPQHF	TGCGCCAGCAGGTCCCCAGGCGCGTCTCAGCCCCAGCATTTT
.	TRBJ1-1	TRBV20-1	CSAPTGTEAFF	TGCAGTGCGCCGACGGGCACTGAAGCTTTCTTT
TRBD1	TRBJ1-2	TRBV6-5	CASSYSEGADGYTF	TGTGCCAGCAGTTACTCGGAGGGGGCTGACGGCTACACCTTC
.	TRBJ1-3	TRBV10-3	CAISDRETGSGNTIYF	TGTGCCATCAGTGACAGGGAAACCGGCTCTGGAAACACCATATATTTT
.	TRBJ2-2	TRBV25-1	CASPRGVRVAGELFF	TGTGCCAGCCCGCGGGGAGTTCGGGTCGCCGGGGAGCTGTTTTTT
.	TRBJ2-7	TRBV4-2	CASSQDTYEQYF	TGTGCCAGCAGCCAAGACACCTACGAGCAGTACTTC
.	TRBJ2-7	TRBV28	CASSVTWSRGTYEQYF	TGTGCCAGCAGTGTTACGTGGTCGCGGGGAACCTACGAGCAGTACTTC
.	TRBJ2-5	TRBV5-1	CASSSPGQETQYF	TGCGCCAGCAGTTCGCCGGGACAAGAGACCCAGTACTTC
TRBD1	TRBJ1-5	TRBV6-1	CASSEAGQGYQPQHF	TGTGCCAGCAGTGAAGCGGGACAGGGGTACCAGCCCCAGCATTTT
.	TRBJ2-1	TRBV5-1	CASSLSGLDRRDNEQFF	TGCGCCAGCAGCCTATCCGGACTAGACAGGAGGGACAATGAGCAGTTCTTC
.	TRBJ2-7	TRBV6-1	CASSAAYEQYF	TGTGCCAGCAGTGCGGCCTACGAGCAGTACTTC
TRBD1	TRBJ1-3	TRBV2	CASRLTGTGIPFSGNTIYF	TGTGCCAGCAGGCTTACCGGGACAGGGATTCCATTCTCTGGAAACACCATATATTTT
TRBD1	TRBJ1-1	TRBV2	CASSGRQGNTEAFF	TGTGCCAGCAGTGGGAGACAGGGGAACACTGAAGCTTTCTTT
.	TRBJ1-5	TRBV6-1	CASSEMGGPTNYQPQHF	TGTGCCAGCAGTGAGATGGGGGGGCCAACCAATTATCAGCCCCAGCATTTT
.	TRBJ2-7	TRBV10-2	CASSEFRQITYEQYF	TGCGCCAGCAGTGAGTTTAGACAGATTACCTACGAGCAGTACTTC